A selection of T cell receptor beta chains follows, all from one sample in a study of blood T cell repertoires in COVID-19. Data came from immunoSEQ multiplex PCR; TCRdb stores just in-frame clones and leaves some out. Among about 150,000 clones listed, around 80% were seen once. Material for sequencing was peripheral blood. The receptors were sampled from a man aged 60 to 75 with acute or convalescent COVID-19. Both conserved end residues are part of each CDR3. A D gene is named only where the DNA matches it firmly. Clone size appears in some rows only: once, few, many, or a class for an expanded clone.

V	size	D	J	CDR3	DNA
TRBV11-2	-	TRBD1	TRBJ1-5	CASSPDRSTPQHF	TGTGCCAGCAGCCCGGACAGGTCGACGCCCCAGCATTTT
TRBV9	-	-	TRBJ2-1	CASSAPFIVRGSYNEQFF	TGTGCCAGCAGCGCACCCTTTATAGTCCGGGGGTCCTACAATGAGCAGTTCTTC
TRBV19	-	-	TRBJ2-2	CASSILQRNTGELFF	TGTGCCAGTAGTATATTACAGAGAAACACCGGGGAGCTGTTTTTT
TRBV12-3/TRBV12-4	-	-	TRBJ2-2	CATSGPNTGELFF	TGTGCCACCTCTGGGCCGAACACCGGGGAGCTGTTTTTT
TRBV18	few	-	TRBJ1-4	CASSRRVGEKLFF	TGTGCCAGCTCAAGGAGGGTTGGGGAAAAACTGTTTTTT
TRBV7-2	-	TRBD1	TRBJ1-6	CASSRDRVGSPLHF	TGTGCCAGCAGCCGCGACAGGGTCGGTTCACCCCTCCACTTT
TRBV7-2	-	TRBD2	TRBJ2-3	CASSLWGTSGGDTQYF	TGTGCCAGCAGCTTATGGGGGACTAGCGGAGGAGATACGCAGTATTTT
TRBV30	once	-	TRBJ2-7	CAWSVPGRGHEQYF	TGTGCCTGGAGTGTACCTGGCAGGGGTCACGAGCAGTACTTC
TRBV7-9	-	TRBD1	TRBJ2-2	CASSLGQGDTGELFF	TGTGCCAGCAGCTTAGGACAGGGGGACACCGGGGAGCTGTTTTTT
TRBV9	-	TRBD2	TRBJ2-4	CASSPTSGTLAKNIQYF	TGTGCCAGCAGCCCTACTAGCGGGACCCTAGCCAAAAACATTCAGTACTTC
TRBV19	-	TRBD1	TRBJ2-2	CASSIGGQGSNTGELFF	TGTGCCAGTAGTATAGGGGGACAGGGGTCCAACACCGGGGAGCTGTTTTTT
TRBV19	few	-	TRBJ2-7	CASSIAEPYEQYF	TGTGCCAGTAGTATAGCGGAGCCCTACGAGCAGTACTTC
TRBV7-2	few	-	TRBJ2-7	CASSLVEGEQYF	TGTGCCAGCAGCTTGGTCGAGGGCGAGCAGTACTTC
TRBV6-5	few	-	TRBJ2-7	CASRGWGNSYEQYF	TGTGCCAGCAGGGGTTGGGGCAACTCCTACGAGCAGTACTTC
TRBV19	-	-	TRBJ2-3	CASSRGTYTDTQYF	TGTGCCAGTAGTAGGGGGACTTACACAGATACGCAGTATTTT
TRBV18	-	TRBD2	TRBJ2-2	CASSPPSGRARELFF	TGTGCCAGCTCACCACCAAGCGGGAGGGCCCGGGAGCTGTTTTTT
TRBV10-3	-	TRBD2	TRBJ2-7	CAISDLRAGGRTYEQYF	TGTGCCATCAGTGACCTACGCGCGGGAGGTAGAACCTACGAGCAGTACTTC
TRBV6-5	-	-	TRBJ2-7	CASEAPSPPYEQYF	TGTGCCTCCGAGGCCCCCAGTCCGCCCTACGAGCAGTACTTC
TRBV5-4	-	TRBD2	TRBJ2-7	CASSQQRGSYEQYF	TGTGCCAGCAGCCAACAGCGGGGTTCCTACGAGCAGTACTTC
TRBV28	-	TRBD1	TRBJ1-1	CAISSVNRGLMNTEAFF	TGTGCTATCTCCAGCGTGAACAGGGGGCTGATGAACACTGAAGCTTTCTTT
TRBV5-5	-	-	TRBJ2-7	CASSSEGGNFYEQYF	TGTGCCAGCAGCTCCGAGGGGGGGAACTTCTACGAGCAGTACTTC
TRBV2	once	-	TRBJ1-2	CASSANRRNYGYTF	TGTGCCAGCAGTGCCAATAGGAGGAACTATGGCTACACCTTC
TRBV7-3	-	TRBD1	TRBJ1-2	CASSLGMEGGPNYGYTF	TGTGCCAGCAGCTTGGGGATGGAAGGGGGCCCTAACTATGGCTACACCTTC
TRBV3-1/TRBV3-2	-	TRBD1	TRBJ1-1	CASSPLNRGGTEAFF	TGTGCCAGCAGCCCCCTAAACAGGGGAGGCACTGAAGCTTTCTTT
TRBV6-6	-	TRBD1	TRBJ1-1	CASRPGQENTEAFF	TGTGCCAGCAGACCCGGACAGGAGAACACTGAAGCTTTCTTT
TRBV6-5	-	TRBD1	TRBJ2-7	CASSYSIGQGGEQYF	TGTGCCAGCAGTTACTCAATCGGACAGGGCGGCGAGCAGTACTTC
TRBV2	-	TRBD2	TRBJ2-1	CASTESPSGRNNEQFF	TGTGCCAGCACCGAAAGCCCTAGCGGGAGGAACAATGAGCAGTTCTTC
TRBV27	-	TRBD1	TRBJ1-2	CASSLGTGGAGYTF	TGTGCCAGCAGTTTGGGGACAGGGGGCGCGGGCTACACCTTC
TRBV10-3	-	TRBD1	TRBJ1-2	CAISPDRGGGYTF	TGTGCCATCAGCCCGGACAGGGGAGGCGGCTACACCTTC
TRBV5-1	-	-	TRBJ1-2	CASSLAAALRYKRGYTF	TGCGCCAGCAGCTTGGCGGCAGCTCTTCGGTATAAGAGGGGCTACACCTTC
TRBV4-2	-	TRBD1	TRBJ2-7	CASSQEVRGPGEQYF	TGTGCCAGCAGCCAAGAGGTCAGGGGGCCGGGCGAGCAGTACTTC
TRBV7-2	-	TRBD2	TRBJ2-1	CASSLSGGAYNEQFF	TGTGCCAGCAGCTTAAGCGGGGGGGCTTACAATGAGCAGTTCTTC
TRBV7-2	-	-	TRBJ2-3	CASSPVGGSTDTQYF	TGTGCCAGCAGCCCAGTCGGCGGTAGCACAGATACGCAGTATTTT
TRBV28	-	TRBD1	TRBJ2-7	CASSGGQVISYEQYF	TGTGCCAGCAGTGGTGGACAGGTTATCTCCTACGAGCAGTACTTC
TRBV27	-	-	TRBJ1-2	CASSFRGSNYGYTF	TGTGCCAGCAGTTTTCGTGGCTCTAACTATGGCTACACCTTC
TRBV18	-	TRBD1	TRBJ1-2	CASSAETGGYGYTF	TGTGCCAGCTCAGCCGAGACAGGGGGCTATGGCTACACCTTC
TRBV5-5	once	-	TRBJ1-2	CASSLGRAVSLYGYTF	TGTGCCAGCAGCTTGGGACGAGCGGTCAGCCTCTATGGCTACACCTTC
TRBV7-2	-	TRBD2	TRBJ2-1	CASSSRLAMDNEQFF	TGTGCCAGCAGCTCCAGACTAGCTATGGACAATGAGCAGTTCTTC
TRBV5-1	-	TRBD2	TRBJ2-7	CASSLLAGVSYEQYF	TGCGCCAGCAGCCTCCTAGCGGGGGTCTCCTACGAGCAGTACTTC
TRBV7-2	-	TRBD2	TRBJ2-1	CASSTSGLAGAHEQFF	TGTGCCAGCAGCACCTCGGGACTAGCGGGAGCCCATGAGCAGTTCTTC
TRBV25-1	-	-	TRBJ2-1	CASSPGAGGYNEQFF	TGTGCCAGCAGTCCGGGGGCAGGGGGATACAATGAGCAGTTCTTC
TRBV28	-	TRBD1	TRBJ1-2	CASSLTGTGSGYGYTF	TGTGCCAGCAGTTTAACGGGGACAGGGTCAGGCTATGGCTACACCTTC
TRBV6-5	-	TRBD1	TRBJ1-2	CASSYMGQGRDGYTF	TGTGCCAGCAGTTATATGGGACAGGGAAGAGATGGCTACACCTTC
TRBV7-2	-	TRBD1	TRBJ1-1	CASSPFRGRGTEAFF	TGTGCCAGCAGCCCTTTCAGGGGGCGGGGCACTGAAGCTTTCTTT
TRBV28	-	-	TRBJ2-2	CASSSGGNTGELFF	TGTGCCAGCAGTTCCGGGGGTAACACCGGGGAGCTGTTTTTT
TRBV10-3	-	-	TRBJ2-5	CAISGRGAQQETQYF	TGTGCCATCAGTGGTCGGGGGGCACAACAAGAGACCCAGTACTTC
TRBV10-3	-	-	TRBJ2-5	CAISVRLAETQYF	TGTGCCATCAGTGTGCGGCTGGCAGAGACCCAGTACTTC